This record looks at one T cell receptor beta chain sequence and its context. There is no known antigen for this receptor. Nothing much larger sits one base from this clone, and base qualities are not available. Receptor amplification or capture employed the immunoSEQ multiplex PCR assay. The multiplex PCR relied on a mix of 60 forward primers for TCR Vbeta segments and 13 reverse primers for TCR Jbeta segments. A multiplex PCR assay on genomic DNA amplified the CDR3 region of rearranged TCR beta genes. The Illumina HiSeq System was used to sequence the amplified TCR beta libraries as 87-base-pair reads. The authors processed their data as follows. A later analysis tallied tens of millions of unique TCR beta chains across the 700 or so repertoires, and approximately 11 million of those chains were shared by two or more donors. Raw reads were error-corrected and collapsed into unique sequences with a nearest-neighbor algorithm that merged closely related sequences to remove PCR and sequencing errors. V, D and J gene segments were assigned by aligning CDR3 sequences to IMGT reference sequences. For a sequence to be retained, a match of at least six nucleotides was required to both a V gene segment and a J gene segment. A rearrangement counted as productive if the CDR3 had no stop codons and remained in frame with V and J, and every other rearrangement counted as non-productive. CDR3 was defined by IMGT convention, running from the second conserved V-encoded cysteine to the conserved J-encoded phenylalanine. In an earlier analysis of roughly 580 of the donors, sequences lacking an unambiguous match to a single V gene segment were excluded. In an earlier analysis of approximately 550 of the donors, V segments were called functional above 56.7% productive rearrangements and were called segregating when the between-donor standard deviation exceeded 5%. To diagnose cytomegalovirus status from the catalog of TCR beta chain sequences, a statistical classification framework was built. In a later analysis, TCR nucleotide sequences were compared against IMGT/GENE-DB human TR gene sequences so that V and J genes could be assigned. In a later analysis, CDR3 sequences and most-parsimonious VDJ recombination scenarios were assigned using the TCRdist pipeline. A later analysis defined each TCR beta chain by its CDR3 amino acid sequence plus V-gene family, and excluded reads lacking a unique V-gene family. As a way to deal with suspected cross-contamination and a sequencing artifact, a later analysis dropped 500 to 700 nucleotide sequences that were highly shared and had low generation probability. A later analysis calculated a clonal expansion index for each public chain from normalized within-repertoire ranks of inferred template counts. Generation probabilities in a later analysis came from a VDJ recombination model fitted to out-of-frame rearrangements, and those results were checked against IGoR. Hypergeometric tests were used in a later analysis to score TCR-TCR, TCR-HLA and TCR-CMV co-occurrence, with a repertoire-size bias correction applied to the TCR pairs. In a later analysis, false discovery rates were estimated by permuting HLA or CMV assignments 20 times. A later analysis grouped co-occurring TCRs with DBSCAN, adding TCRdist sequence similarity when clustering within HLA-allele-positive subsets. Repertoires with fewer than 30,000 or more than 120,000 public chains were left out of co-occurrence clustering, as were five repertoires with anomalous nucleotide sharing. Not all clones reach the TCRdb copy of this immuneACCESS table, which keeps in-frame sequences only. Checked studies attribute under half of the gap to unresolved V genes and leave the rest unexplained. The V and J calls and the clone size are those of that table, but D and trimming were determined from the DNA. The table for this sample lists around 63,000 clones; approximately 81% of them were counted only once. Over 2.5% of the sample is taken by the ten largest.

Taken from cysteine to phenylalanine, the CDR3 has 15 residues. Solely the CDR3 DNA is kept, with 45 bases framed from the first base. The germline V gene sets CDR1 to MNHNS and CDR2 to SASEGT. Trimming leaves V shorter by 5 bases and J shorter by 7 bases, with the junction holding 3 bases beyond the gene matches. In total, approximately 700 healthy bone marrow donors made up the cohort. At the time of sampling, all cohort members were nominally healthy, though unrecorded immune exposures were likely present. The donor was CMV seronegative and belonged to the group of over 350 seronegative cohort members. Each donor provided a peripheral blood sample, and peripheral blood mononuclear cells were used for TCR beta sequencing. The Qiagen DNeasy Blood Extraction Kit was used to extract genomic DNA from the blood cell samples. These data belong to a study of cytomegalovirus exposure and HLA in healthy donors (dated by TCRdb to 2016 to 2017). As for the study more broadly: According to an earlier analysis of 587 of the donors, some 180 million T cells yielded roughly 110 million unique TCR beta sequences and 276 Gb of sequence data. The later analysis used no new phenotypic data to find candidate immune exposures, relying instead on TCR beta sequences and their occurrence across donors. Genome-wide SNP genotypes for about 65% of the 666 donors were used in a later genetic analysis, which treated that subset as a discovery cohort. Every discovery cohort repertoire had been produced on one sequencing platform. An earlier analysis of 587 of the donors used high-throughput TCR beta sequencing to judge whether each TCR beta V gene segment behaved as functional or pseudogenic. Because of strong linkage in the cohort, a few DR-DQ haplotypes were treated as single units for association and clustering. The number of typed donors differed by locus: 629-630 for A, B, C, DRB1 and DQB1; 500 to 550 for DQA1; around 610 for DPA1; and about 450 for DPB1. Among about 410 genotyped donors of the cohort, an average of approximately 240,000 unique TCR beta nucleotide sequences was sequenced per donor, of which about 18% were non-productive. An early release covering more than 500 HLA-typed donors comprised about 290 gigabases of sequencing data and around 86 million unique TCR sequences. HLA typing included class I and class II loci at four-digit resolution. The genetic ancestry cluster associated with self-reported Caucasian donors included over 65% of the 398 genotyped donors. The study aimed to test whether signatures of past pathogen exposure could be identified by cataloging public T cell receptors. To study patterns of TCR occurrence, a later analysis re-analyzed previously published TCR beta repertoires from more than 550 donors and added high-resolution HLA genotyping. Donor age, sex, ethnicity and CMV serostatus were collected together with the repertoire data. Using immunosequencing, the study profiled T cell repertoires from about 620 subjects and related those repertoires to cytomegalovirus serostatus. To predict cytomegalovirus infection status, the study combined high-throughput TCR immunosequencing, statistical association of individual TCRs with disease status, and machine learning. Besides the first cohort of approximately 670 subjects, a separate validation cohort made up of roughly 120 different subjects was used. Results and caveats for the whole study, not just this receptor: Most TCR sequences were observed very rarely across donors, whereas some public TCRs were present in many individuals. The 87-base-pair reads could not distinguish some IMGT-functional V segments, including TRBV6-2 and TRBV6-3, so those segments were excluded. About 15 rarely observed V segments, including chromosome 9 orphons, were excluded from the earlier analysis of approximately 500 of the donors because counts were too low. In a later analysis, most CMV-associated TCR beta chains were found to appear HLA-restricted, with HLA associations seemingly driven largely by CMV exposure. According to a later genetic analysis, donors in an Asian-associated ancestry cluster had fewer N-insertions in productive TCRs than the approximately 630-donor mean. At a false discovery rate of 0.05, a later analysis linked 16,951 TCR beta sequences to specific HLA alleles. A further reported finding was that TCR beta sequences accurately predicted the HLA-A and HLA-B alleles for most subjects in the first cohort. A later genetic analysis associated a missense DCLRE1C variant with V-gene and J-gene trimming of TCR beta chains, and an independent cohort replicated the association. In a later analysis, TCR association rates were found to vary across HLA loci, with the most associated TCRs seen for DRB1 alleles and the fewest for HLA-C alleles. In a later analysis, HLA-associated TCR beta chains were found to be more clonally expanded and to have lower generation probabilities than equally common non-associated chains. Linkage disequilibrium might explain the correlated functional status among segregating V segments, but an unknown experimental factor could not be excluded. Because some donors lacked HLA typing at each locus, the association tests relied only on the typed subset. The classifier was reported to diagnose cytomegalovirus status with high specificity and sensitivity in both the original and validation cohorts. CMV serostatus was the only immune exposure information available for the cohort. A cluster of highly shared sequence variants was judged likely to represent a technical artifact of the sequencing pipeline. A total of 150 or so TCR beta chains were listed by the study as associated with cytomegalovirus. When HLA alleles, especially DR and DQ, strongly co-occurred, TCR associations were difficult to assign to individual alleles. In an earlier analysis of some 500 of the donors, most TCR beta V segments were observed in productive rearrangements about 87% or about 30% of the time, broadly matching IMGT annotations. According to the authors, the approach could potentially be generalized to other disease states and immunological phenotypes. In a later analysis, several top co-occurrence clusters were reported to appear linked to parvovirus B19, influenza, CMV and Epstein-Barr virus. This cohort had only TCR beta chains sequenced, and the lack of alpha or paired-chain data limited which features could be detected. Sequencing depth was assumed to be roughly uniform across donors in the presence/absence analyses, though that assumption may not hold. A few of the identified cytomegalovirus-associated TCR beta chains were confirmed in vitro to be specific for cytomegalovirus antigens.

The rearrangement joined TRBV6-1 to TRBJ2-1, with 15 bases aligning to TRBD2. The sequence came from a woman younger than 45 in good health and CMV-seronegative. Sequenced sample: PBMCs. The CDR3 reads as follows: CASSTGTSGGNEQFF. The base sequence is TGTGCCAGCAGTACCGGGACTAGCGGGGGGAATGAGCAGTTCTTC.